The sequence of this T cell receptor beta chain was determined in a study of patients and donors after allogeneic stem cell transplantation. This clonotype has a handful of counts. Trimming shortened V by 0 bases and J by 6 bases, and 14 bases separated the two germline ends. CDR3 length: 15 residues. Germline V gene sequence: CDR1 LGHNA, CDR2 YSLEER. TCRdb used MiXCR to reprocess the RT-PCR reads, holding one entry per CDR3 protein. The top ten hold 33% of the sample, which has roughly 180,000 distinct CDR3 sequences, less than 45% seen once. This chain uses TRBV4-3 with TRBJ1-1, with a weak D call TRBD1 (5 bases). The clonotype was recovered from a human donor who was either an allogeneic HSCT recipient or a stem cell or donor lymphocyte infusion donor (not recorded which). It is not recorded whose cells these are; they may come from a transplant donor. The sample was blood, either unsorted or a sorted T cell fraction (not recorded which). CDR3 nucleotides: TGCGCCAGCAGCCAAGATGGGGGAAAGCGCGCTGAAGCTTTCTTT. This codes for CASSQDGGKRAEAFF.